This T cell receptor (beta chain) came from a study of blood T cell repertoires in COVID-19. Study summary: COVID-19 samples from acute and convalescent phases originated in the United States, Italy and Spain.

As handled by the study authors: Nucleated cell counts were estimated from reference gene primer amplification. Clones were read by immunoSEQ multiplex PCR, and TCRdb kept only the in-frame ones, dropping some. V and J calls and clone size are copied from that table; D and trimming were computed from the DNA. The sample contains some 150,000 clones, about nine tenths of which appear only once. Followed over time, Seattle patients had been enrolled while infection was active. The CDR3 has 14 residues. V was pared by 4 bases and J by 2 bases, with 11 bases between. Germline assignment: CDR1 SGHRS and CDR2 YFSETQ.

The V gene is TRBV5-1, the J gene TRBJ2-3; perhaps TRBD2 as D (5 bases). This clonotype originated in a woman aged 55-69 years with COVID-19, enrolled during active disease. The source material was peripheral blood. DNA of the CDR3: TGCGCCAGCAGCGGGGTGCTAGCCACAGATACGCAGTATTTT. Residues: CASSGVLATDTQYF.